Below, 4 T cell receptor beta chains from the same sample are listed, as sequenced in a study of OX40 agonist ivuxolimab in advanced cancers. This table comes from immunoSEQ multiplex PCR, and its TCRdb copy is limited to in-frame clones, with some not included. Of roughly 70,000 clones listed, 82% were seen once; the top ten hold about 0.41%. Material: CD4+ or CD8+ T cells sorted from blood, obtained in a trial of the OX40 agonist ivuxolimab. The receptors were sampled from an adult with an advanced solid tumor such as melanoma, head and neck, liver or kidney cancer.

The rearrangement joins TRBV6-1 to TRBJ2-7, with D unresolved. CDR3 length: 13 amino acids. The ends were cut back, 6 bases at V and 0 bases at J, with 9 bases in the middle. Looked up from germline, CDR1 is MNHNS and CDR2 is SASEGT. The CDR3 DNA reads TGTGCCAGCAGGCAGATCCCCTCCTACGAGCAGTACTTC. Translating gives CASRQIPSYEQYF.

This rearrangement joins TRBV18 to TRBJ1-4; D call uncertain. Germline lookup yields CDR1 KGHSH and CDR2 LQKENI. V was pared by 1 base and J by 0 bases, with 9 bases between. The CDR3 sequence is 16 residues long. CDR3 DNA: TGTGCCAGCTCACCACAGGTGGCCTCAACTAATGAAAAACTGTTTTTT. This codes for CASSPQVASTNEKLFF.

This chain connects TRBV12-5 to TRBJ2-1; 11 bases align to TRBD1. The CDR3 loop spans 14 amino acids. Trimming at V came to 5 bases and at J to 8 bases, leaving 5 bases not matched to a gene. CDR1 LGHNT and CDR2 FRNRAP come from the germline V gene. CDR3: CASGPGQGAHEQFF. As DNA, the CDR3 is TGTGCTAGTGGTCCAGGACAGGGGGCCCATGAGCAGTTCTTC.

The V gene is TRBV7-2, the J gene TRBJ1-4; TRBD1 matches at 9 bases. J gave up 9 bases and V 5 bases, and 7 bases lay outside the gene matches. Per germline, CDR1 SGHTA and CDR2 FQGNSA. The CDR3 consists of 14 residues. The CDR3 DNA follows: TGTGCCAGCAGCCAGGGGGGGACAGGGAAAAAACTGTTTTTT. This encodes CASSQGGTGKKLFF.